This TCR beta chain came from a study of cytomegalovirus exposure and HLA in healthy donors. The study's findings and limits: Altogether, some 170 TCR beta chains were recorded as cytomegalovirus-associated.

The repertoire was sequenced with immunoSEQ multiplex PCR; TCRdb's copy has only in-frame clones and lacks some. This table has about 220,000 clones, roughly 88% appearing once. Notes on this clone: Its target is not known.

V shed 6 bases, J shed 1 base, and the junction held 2 bases outside the gene matches. The germline CDR1 and CDR2 sequences are KGHSH and LQKENI. The CDR3 is 14 residues long. The sample taken for sequencing was PBMCs. This clonotype was sampled from a woman aged 25 to 39 in good health and CMV-seropositive. The chain combines TRBV18 with TRBJ2-3; 9 nucleotides align to TRBD2. The CDR3 nucleotides read TGTGCCAGCTCTTCTAGCGGGGGCACAGATACGCAGTATTTT. This encodes CASSSSGGTDTQYF. The variable domain in full, with the rest retrieved from reference TRBV18 and TRBJ2-3, is NAGVMQNPRHLVRRRGQEARLRCSPMKGHSHVYWYRQLPEEGLKFMVYLQKENIIDESGMPKERFSAEFPKEGPSILRIQQVVRGDSAAYFCASSSSGGTDTQYFGPGTRLTVL.